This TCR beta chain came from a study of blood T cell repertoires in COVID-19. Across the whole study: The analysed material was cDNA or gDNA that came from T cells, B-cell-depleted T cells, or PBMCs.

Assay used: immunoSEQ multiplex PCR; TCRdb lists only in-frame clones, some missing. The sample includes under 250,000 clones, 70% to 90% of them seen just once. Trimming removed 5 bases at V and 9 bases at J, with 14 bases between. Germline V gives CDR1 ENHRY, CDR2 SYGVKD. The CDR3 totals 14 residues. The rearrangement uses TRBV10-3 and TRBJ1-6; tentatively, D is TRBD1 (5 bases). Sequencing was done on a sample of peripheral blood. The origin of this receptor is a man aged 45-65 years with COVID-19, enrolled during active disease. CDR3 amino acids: CAISPREMVSPLHF. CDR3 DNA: TGTGCCATCAGTCCCAGGGAAATGGTTTCACCCCTCCACTTT.